Given below is one T cell receptor (beta chain) in context. This CDR3 comprises 13 residues. Looked up from germline, CDR1 is MNHEY and CDR2 is SMNVEV (reference sequence). Trimming left V 8 bases short and J 3 bases short, with 11 bases between. The data originate from a study of OX40 agonist ivuxolimab in advanced cancers. Using immunoSEQ multiplex PCR, the repertoire was profiled, and TCRdb retains in-frame clones only, with some absent. The table has 90,000 to 150,000 clones, 80% to 90% seen once. The sequencing here drew on CD4+ or CD8+ T cells sorted from blood, taken in a trial of the OX40 agonist ivuxolimab. The V call is TRBV27, the J call TRBJ1-5, with D uncertain. The TCR sequence derives from an adult with an advanced solid tumor such as melanoma, head and neck, liver or kidney cancer. In DNA form, the CDR3 reads TGTGCCAGCCAAGGACGGGACAATCAGCCCCAGCATTTT. It codes for CASQGRDNQPQHF.